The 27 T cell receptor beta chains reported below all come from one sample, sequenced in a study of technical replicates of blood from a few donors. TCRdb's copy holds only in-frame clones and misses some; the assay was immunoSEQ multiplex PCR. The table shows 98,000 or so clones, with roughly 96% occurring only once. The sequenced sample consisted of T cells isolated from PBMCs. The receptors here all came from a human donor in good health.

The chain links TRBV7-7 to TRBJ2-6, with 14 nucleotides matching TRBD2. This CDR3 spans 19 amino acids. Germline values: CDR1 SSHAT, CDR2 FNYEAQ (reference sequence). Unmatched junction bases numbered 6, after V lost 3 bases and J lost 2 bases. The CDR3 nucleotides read TGTGCCAGCAGCTTGGGGACTAGCGGGAGAACTCCTGGGGCCAACGTCCTGACTTTC. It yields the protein CASSLGTSGRTPGANVLTF.

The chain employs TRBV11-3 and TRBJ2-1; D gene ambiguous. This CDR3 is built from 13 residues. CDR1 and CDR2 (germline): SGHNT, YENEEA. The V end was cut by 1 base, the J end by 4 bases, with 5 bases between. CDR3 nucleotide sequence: TGTGCCAGCAGCTTAGGACAATACAATGAGCAGTTCTTC. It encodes CASSLGQYNEQFF.

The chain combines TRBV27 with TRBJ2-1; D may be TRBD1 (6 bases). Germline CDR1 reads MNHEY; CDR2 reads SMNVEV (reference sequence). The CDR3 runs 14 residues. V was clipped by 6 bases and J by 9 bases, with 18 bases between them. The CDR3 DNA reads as TGTGCCAGCAGAACGACGACAGGTCTAGGTGAGCAGTTCTTC. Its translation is CASRTTTGLGEQFF.

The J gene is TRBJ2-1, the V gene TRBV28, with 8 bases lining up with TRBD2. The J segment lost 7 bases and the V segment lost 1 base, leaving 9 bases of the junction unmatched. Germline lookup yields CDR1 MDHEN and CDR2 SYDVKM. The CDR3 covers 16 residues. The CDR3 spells CASSLSIAGLRNEQFF. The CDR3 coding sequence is TGTGCCAGCAGTTTATCAATAGCGGGACTAAGGAATGAGCAGTTCTTC.

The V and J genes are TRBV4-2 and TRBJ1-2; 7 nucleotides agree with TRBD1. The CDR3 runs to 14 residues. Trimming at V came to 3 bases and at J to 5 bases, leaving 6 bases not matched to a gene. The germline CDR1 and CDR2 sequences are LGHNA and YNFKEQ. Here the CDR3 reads CASSQQQGTYGYTF. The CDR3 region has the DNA TGTGCCAGCAGCCAGCAACAGGGGACTTATGGCTACACCTTC.

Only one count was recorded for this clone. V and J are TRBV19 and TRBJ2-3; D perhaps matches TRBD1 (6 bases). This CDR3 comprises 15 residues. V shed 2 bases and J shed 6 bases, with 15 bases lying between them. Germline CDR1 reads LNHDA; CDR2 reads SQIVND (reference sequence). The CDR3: CASSINQGRRDTQYF. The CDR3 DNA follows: TGTGCCAGTAGTATAAATCAGGGGCGGAGGGATACGCAGTATTTT.

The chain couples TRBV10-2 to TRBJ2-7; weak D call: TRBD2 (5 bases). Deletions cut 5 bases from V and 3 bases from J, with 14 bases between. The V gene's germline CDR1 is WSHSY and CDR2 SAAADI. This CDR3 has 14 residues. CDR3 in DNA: TGCGCCAGCAGTCTGACTGGACTGTTCTACGAGCAGTACTTC. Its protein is CASSLTGLFYEQYF.

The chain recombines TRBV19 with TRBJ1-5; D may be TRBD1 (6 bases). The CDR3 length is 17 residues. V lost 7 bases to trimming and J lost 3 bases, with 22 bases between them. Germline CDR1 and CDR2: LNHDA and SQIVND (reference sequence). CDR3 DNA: TGTGCCAGTACTATCGGGGGGGGGCGCCTGGACAATCAGCCCCAGCATTTT. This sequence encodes CASTIGGGRLDNQPQHF. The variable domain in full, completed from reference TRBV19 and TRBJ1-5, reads DGGITQSPKYLFRKEGQNVTLSCEQNLNHDAMYWYRQDPGQGLRLIYYSQIVNDFQKGDIAEGYSVSREKKESFPLTVTSAQKNPTAFYLCASTIGGGRLDNQPQHFGDGTRLSIL.

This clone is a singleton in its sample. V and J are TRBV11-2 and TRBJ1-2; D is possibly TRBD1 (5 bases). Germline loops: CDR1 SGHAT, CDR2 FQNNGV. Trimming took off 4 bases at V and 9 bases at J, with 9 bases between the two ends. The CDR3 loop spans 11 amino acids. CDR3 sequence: CASSSQGSYTF. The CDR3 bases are TGTGCCAGCAGCTCGCAGGGAAGCTACACCTTC.

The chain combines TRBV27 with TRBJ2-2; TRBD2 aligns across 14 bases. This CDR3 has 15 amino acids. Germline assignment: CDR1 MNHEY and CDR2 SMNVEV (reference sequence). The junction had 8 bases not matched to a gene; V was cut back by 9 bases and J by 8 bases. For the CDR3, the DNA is TGTGCCAGTTCCGGGACTAGCGGGAGCGGAGGGGAGCTGTTTTTT. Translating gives CASSGTSGSGGELFF.

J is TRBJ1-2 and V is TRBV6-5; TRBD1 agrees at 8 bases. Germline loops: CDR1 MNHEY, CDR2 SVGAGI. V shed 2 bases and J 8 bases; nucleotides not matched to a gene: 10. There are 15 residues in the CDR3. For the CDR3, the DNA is TGTGCCAGCAGTTACACCACACGGACAGGGAACGGCTACACCTTC. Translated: CASSYTTRTGNGYTF.

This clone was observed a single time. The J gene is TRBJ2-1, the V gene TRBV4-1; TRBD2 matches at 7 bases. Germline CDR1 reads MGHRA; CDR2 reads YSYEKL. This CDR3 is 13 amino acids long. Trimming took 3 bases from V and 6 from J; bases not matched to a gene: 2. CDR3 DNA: TGCGCCAGCAGCCACGGGGGGATCAATGAGCAGTTCTTC. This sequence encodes CASSHGGINEQFF.

CDR3 DNA sequence: TGTGCCTGGAGTGTACGAACAGGAAATCAGCCCCAGCATTTT. This encodes CAWSVRTGNQPQHF. This chain uses TRBV30 with TRBJ1-5; D perhaps matches TRBD1 (5 bases). This CDR3 has 14 residues. Germline CDR1 reads GTSNPN; CDR2 reads SVGIG (reference sequence). Trimming took off 0 bases at V and 4 bases at J, with 10 bases between the two ends.

CDR3 in DNA: TGTGCCAGCAGCGTAGGTCTCGCGGGACAGGGGGCCTACGAGCAGTACTTC. Encoded protein: CASSVGLAGQGAYEQYF. This rearrangement joins TRBV9 to TRBJ2-7; 11 nucleotides match TRBD1. In germline, CDR1 is SGDLS, CDR2 YYNGEE. The CDR3 consists of 17 residues. V dropped 0 bases and J dropped 2; count of bases not matched to a gene: 7.

The DNA of the CDR3 is TGCGCCAGCAGCCAAGGGACAGGCATTAATGAAAAACTGTTTTTT. Translation gives CASSQGTGINEKLFF. V and J are TRBV4-1 and TRBJ1-4; TRBD1 matches 7 bases. Germline CDR1 and CDR2: MGHRA and YSYEKL. This CDR3 region has 15 residues. The ends lost 1 base at V and 4 bases at J; junction bases unmatched: 3.

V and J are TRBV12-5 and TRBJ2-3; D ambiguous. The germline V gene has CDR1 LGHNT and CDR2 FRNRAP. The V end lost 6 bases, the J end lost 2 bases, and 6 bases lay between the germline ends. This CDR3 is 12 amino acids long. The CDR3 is CASGPDTDTQYF. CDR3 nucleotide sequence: TGTGCTAGTGGACCAGACACAGATACGCAGTATTTT.

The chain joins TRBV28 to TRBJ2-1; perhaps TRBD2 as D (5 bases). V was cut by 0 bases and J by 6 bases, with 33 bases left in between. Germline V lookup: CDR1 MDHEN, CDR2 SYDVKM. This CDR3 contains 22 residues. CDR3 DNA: TGTGCCAGCAGTTTATGGTACTATCGACCCTTAATCGGAGGAAATTCGATCAATGAGCAGTTCTTC. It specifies CASSLWYYRPLIGGNSINEQFF.

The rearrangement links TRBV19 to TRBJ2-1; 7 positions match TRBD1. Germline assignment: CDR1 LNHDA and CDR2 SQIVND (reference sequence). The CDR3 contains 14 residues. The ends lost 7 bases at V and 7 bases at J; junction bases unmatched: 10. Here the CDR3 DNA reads TGTGCCAGTAATAAGGGTGACAGGGCGAATGAGCAGTTCTTC. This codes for CASNKGDRANEQFF.

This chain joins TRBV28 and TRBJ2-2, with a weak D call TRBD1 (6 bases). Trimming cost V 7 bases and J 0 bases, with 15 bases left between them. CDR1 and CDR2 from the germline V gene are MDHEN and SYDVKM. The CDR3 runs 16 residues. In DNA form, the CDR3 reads TGTGCCAGCACCGTTCCAGGGGCGGCGAACACCGGGGAGCTGTTTTTT. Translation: CASTVPGAANTGELFF.

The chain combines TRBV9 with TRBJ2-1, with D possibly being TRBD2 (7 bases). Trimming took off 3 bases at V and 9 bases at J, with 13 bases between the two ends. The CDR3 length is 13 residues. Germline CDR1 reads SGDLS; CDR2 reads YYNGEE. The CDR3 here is CASSAGGRGEQFF. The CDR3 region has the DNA TGTGCCAGCAGCGCGGGGGGCCGGGGTGAGCAGTTCTTC.

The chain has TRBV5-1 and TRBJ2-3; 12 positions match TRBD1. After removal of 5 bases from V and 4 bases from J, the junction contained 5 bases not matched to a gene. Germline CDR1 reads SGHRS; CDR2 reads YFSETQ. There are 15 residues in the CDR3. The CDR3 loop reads CASSYRDRGPDTQYF. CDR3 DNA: TGCGCCAGCAGTTACCGGGACAGGGGGCCAGATACGCAGTATTTT.

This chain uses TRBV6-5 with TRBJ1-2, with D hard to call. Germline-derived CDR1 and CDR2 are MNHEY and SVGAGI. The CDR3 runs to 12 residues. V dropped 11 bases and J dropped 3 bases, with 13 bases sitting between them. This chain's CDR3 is CAAGNAYYGYTF. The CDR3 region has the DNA TGTGCCGCCGGTAACGCCTACTATGGCTACACCTTC.

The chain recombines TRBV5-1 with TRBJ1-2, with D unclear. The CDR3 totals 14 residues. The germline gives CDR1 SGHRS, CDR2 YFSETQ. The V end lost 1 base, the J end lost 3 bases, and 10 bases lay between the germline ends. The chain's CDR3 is CASSLRPGDYGYTF. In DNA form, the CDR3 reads TGCGCCAGCAGCTTGAGGCCCGGGGACTATGGCTACACCTTC.

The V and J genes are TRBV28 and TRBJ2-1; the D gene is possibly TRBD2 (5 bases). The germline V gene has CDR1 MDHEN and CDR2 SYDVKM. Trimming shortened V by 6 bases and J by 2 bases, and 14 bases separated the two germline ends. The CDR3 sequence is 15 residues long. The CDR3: CASSLRRTPYNEQFF. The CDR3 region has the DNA TGTGCCAGCAGCCTAAGGCGGACTCCCTACAATGAGCAGTTCTTC.

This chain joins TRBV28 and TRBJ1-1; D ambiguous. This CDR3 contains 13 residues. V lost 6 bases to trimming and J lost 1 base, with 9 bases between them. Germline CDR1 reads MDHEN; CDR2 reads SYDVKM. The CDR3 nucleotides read TGTGCCAGCAGGAACTTTGGGAACACTGAAGCTTTCTTT. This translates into CASRNFGNTEAFF. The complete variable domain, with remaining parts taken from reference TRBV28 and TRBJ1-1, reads DVKVTQSSRYLVKRTGEKVFLECVQDMDHENMFWYRQDPGLGLRLIYFSYDVKMKEKGDIPEGYSVSREKKERFSLILESASTNQTSMYLCASRNFGNTEAFFGQGTRLTVV.

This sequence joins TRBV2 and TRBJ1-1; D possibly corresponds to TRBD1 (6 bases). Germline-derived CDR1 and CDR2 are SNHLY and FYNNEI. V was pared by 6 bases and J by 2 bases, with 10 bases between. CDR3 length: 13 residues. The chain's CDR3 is CASRAGANTEAFF. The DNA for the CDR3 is TGTGCCAGCAGGGCAGGGGCTAACACTGAAGCTTTCTTT.

Here the CDR3 reads CASGTGGPPEAFF. The CDR3 coding sequence is TGCGCCAGCGGAACAGGCGGCCCGCCTGAAGCTTTCTTT. The rearrangement uses TRBV5-1 and TRBJ1-1, with D possibly TRBD1 on 5 matching bases. V was shortened by 7 bases and J by 6 bases, with 16 bases between the two germline ends. The CDR3 consists of 13 residues. Germline CDR1 and CDR2: SGHRS and YFSETQ.